The T cell receptor (beta chain) described here comes from a study of T cell repertoires in cytomegalovirus infection. The CDR3 is 17 amino acids. Germline V gene data show CDR1 as MDHEN and CDR2 as SYDVKM. V was shortened by 4 bases and J by 2 bases, with 19 bases between the two germline ends. Many counts were recorded for this clonotype. TCRdb re-derived calls from the reads in MiXCR, one entry per CDR3 protein. The sample yields 450,000 to 550,000 distinct CDR3 sequences, approximately 15% seen once. The source material was CD8+ T cells from PBMCs. The TCR originated in a human donor in good health (CMV status not recorded). Some clones in this sample may be carry-over from other donors' samples. The J gene is TRBJ2-3, the V gene TRBV28; perhaps TRBD1 as D (6 bases). The CDR3 nucleotides are TGTGCCAGCAGTTCATACCTACAGGGCAAGGACACAGATACGCAGTATTTT. Translating gives CASSSYLQGKDTDTQYF.